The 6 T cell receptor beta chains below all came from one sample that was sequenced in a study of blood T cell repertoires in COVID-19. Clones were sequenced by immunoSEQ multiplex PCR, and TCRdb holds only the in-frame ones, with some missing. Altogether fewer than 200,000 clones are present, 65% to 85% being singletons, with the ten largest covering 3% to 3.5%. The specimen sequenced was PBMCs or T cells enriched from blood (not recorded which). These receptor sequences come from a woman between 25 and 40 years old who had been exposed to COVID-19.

CDR3 loop: CASSFGQGYYNEQFF. The DNA for the CDR3 is TGTGCCAGCAGCTTTGGACAGGGCTATTACAATGAGCAGTTCTTC. The chain recombines TRBV7-9 with TRBJ2-1; 8 bases are shared with TRBD1. CDR1 is SEHNR and CDR2 is FQNEAQ in the germline V gene (reference sequence). V was clipped by 3 bases and J by 4 bases; unmatched bases: 5. The length of the CDR3 is 15 residues.

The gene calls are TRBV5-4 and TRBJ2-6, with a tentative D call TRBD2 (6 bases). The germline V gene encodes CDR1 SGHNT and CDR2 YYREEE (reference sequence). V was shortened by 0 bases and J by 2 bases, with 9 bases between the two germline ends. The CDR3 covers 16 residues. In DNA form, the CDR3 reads TGTGCCAGCAGCTTGGCCGGGGGTCCTGGGGCCAACGTCCTGACTTTC. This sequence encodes CASSLAGGPGANVLTF.

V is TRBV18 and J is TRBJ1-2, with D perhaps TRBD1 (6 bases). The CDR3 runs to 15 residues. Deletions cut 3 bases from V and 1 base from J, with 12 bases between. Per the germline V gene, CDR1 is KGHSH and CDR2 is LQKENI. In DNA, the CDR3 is TGTGCCAGCTCACCGCTCGGACAGCTTAACTATGGCTACACCTTC. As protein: CASSPLGQLNYGYTF.

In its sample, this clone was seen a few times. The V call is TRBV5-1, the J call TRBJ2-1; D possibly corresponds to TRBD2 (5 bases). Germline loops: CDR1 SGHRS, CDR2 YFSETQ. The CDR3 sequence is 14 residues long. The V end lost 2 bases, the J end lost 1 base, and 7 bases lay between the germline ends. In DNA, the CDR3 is TGCGCCAGCAGCTTCTCGGGGTCCTACAATGAGCAGTTCTTC. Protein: CASSFSGSYNEQFF.

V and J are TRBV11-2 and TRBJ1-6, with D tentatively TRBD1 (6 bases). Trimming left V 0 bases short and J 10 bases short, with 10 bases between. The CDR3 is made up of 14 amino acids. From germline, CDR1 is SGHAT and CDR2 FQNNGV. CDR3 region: CASSLERGWSPLHF. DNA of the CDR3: TGTGCCAGCAGCTTAGAAAGGGGGTGGTCACCCCTCCACTTT.

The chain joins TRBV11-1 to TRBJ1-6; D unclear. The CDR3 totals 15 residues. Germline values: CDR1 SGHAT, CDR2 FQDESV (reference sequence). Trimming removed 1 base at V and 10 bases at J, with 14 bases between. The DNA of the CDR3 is TGTGCCAGCAGCTTAGAGAGAGGGAGAGGATCACCCCTCCACTTT. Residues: CASSLERGRGSPLHF.